These 20 T cell receptor beta chains were all obtained from the same sample, sequenced in a study of T cells in Graves' hyperthyroidism and ophthalmopathy. RNA transcripts yielded amplified TCR beta CDR3 regions. The HTBI primer set drove a first-round RT-PCR of the TCR CDR3. TCRdb passed the multiplex PCR reads through MiXCR, listing each CDR3 protein once. The repertoire has about half a million distinct CDR3 sequences, approximately 16% of them found once; the top ten carry approximately 30%. Specimen: blood. All receptors derive from a woman in her thirties with Graves' ophthalmopathy.

Of note for this clonotype: Being one base from a much bigger clone, this may be a read error. The genes are TRBV11-2 and TRBJ2-5; 7 nucleotides match TRBD2. CDR1 and CDR2 (germline): SGHAT, FQNNGV. CDR3 length: 13 residues. This chain's CDR3 is CASSLGALVGRDF. In DNA form, the CDR3 reads TGTGCCAGCAGCTTAGGAGCCCTGGTAGGGAGGGACTTC. Filled out from reference TRBV11-2 and TRBJ2-5, the complete variable domain reads EAGVAQSPRYKIIEKRQSVAFWCNPISGHATLYWYQQILGQGPKLLIQFQNNGVVDDSQLPKDRFSAERLKGVDSTLKIQPAKLEDSAVYLCASSLGALVGRDFGPGTRLLVL.

This clonotype was counted a few times. This chain connects TRBV6-5 to TRBJ1-1, with 7 bases fitting TRBD1. CDR3 length: 15 residues. CDR1 is MNHEY, CDR2 SVGAGI, per germline. V shed 2 bases and J 0 bases; nucleotides not matched to a gene: 3. CDR3 in amino acids: CASSYGTALNTEAFF. The CDR3 DNA reads TGTGCCAGCAGTTACGGGACAGCGTTGAACACTGAAGCTTTCTTT.

The gene calls are TRBV6-1 and TRBJ2-2, with a weak D call TRBD2 (6 bases). Germline-derived CDR1 and CDR2 are MNHNS and SASEGT. The CDR3 spans 16 residues. Trimming left V 5 bases short and J 4 bases short, with 17 bases between. Here the CDR3 reads CASSFAGPATTGELFF. CDR3 nucleotide sequence: TGTGCCAGCAGTTTCGCGGGACCGGCGACCACCGGGGAGCTGTTTTTT.

This clonotype was counted at least ten times. J is TRBJ1-1 and V is TRBV6-5, with 7 bases lining up with TRBD1. Germline V lookup: CDR1 MNHEY, CDR2 SVGAGI. The CDR3 length is 18 residues. The J segment lost 3 bases and the V segment lost 2 bases, leaving 15 bases of the junction unmatched. CDR3 sequence: CASSYLNQGVGLYTEAFF. The CDR3 nucleotides are TGTGCCAGCAGTTACCTTAATCAGGGGGTTGGGCTTTACACTGAAGCTTTCTTT.

This clonotype was recorded many times. The chain has TRBV2 and TRBJ1-5; TRBD1 matches at 8 bases. The junction had 8 bases not matched to a gene; V was cut back by 7 bases and J by 0 bases. In germline, CDR1 is SNHLY, CDR2 FYNNEI. The length of the CDR3 is 16 residues. The CDR3 sequence: CASTSMGQDSNQPQHF. The CDR3, as DNA: TGTGCCAGCACCTCAATGGGACAGGATAGCAATCAGCCCCAGCATTTT.

CDR3 coding DNA: TGCAGCGTGGACATCGGAGGGCCGGACCTCGAGCAGTACTTC. The encoded protein is CSVDIGGPDLEQYF. The gene calls are TRBV29-1 and TRBJ2-7; maybe TRBD2 (6 bases). Germline values: CDR1 SQVTM, CDR2 ANQGSEA. The CDR3 loop spans 14 amino acids. V was pared by 6 bases and J by 6 bases, with 21 bases between.

This clonotype was seen only a few times. The chain uses TRBV29-1 and TRBJ2-7; 9 positions agree with TRBD1. CDR1 SQVTM and CDR2 ANQGSEA come from the germline V gene. There are 13 residues in the CDR3. Losses at the gene ends were 3 bases for V and 3 bases for J; bases not matched to a gene: 3. This CDR3 reads CSVDRGQGYEQYF. The CDR3, as DNA: TGCAGCGTTGATCGGGGACAGGGCTACGAGCAGTACTTC.

This clonotype was counted many times. The chain carries TRBV11-2 and TRBJ2-5; 10 bases align to TRBD2. Looked up from germline, CDR1 is SGHAT and CDR2 is FQNNGV. V shed 5 bases, J shed 5 bases, and the junction held 5 bases outside the gene matches. The CDR3 extends over 14 amino acids. The CDR3, as DNA: TGTGCCAGCAGCCCCGGGACTAGCGATGAGACCCAGTACTTC. It translates to CASSPGTSDETQYF.

This clonotype was seen repeatedly, ten times or more. The V call is TRBV4-1, the J call TRBJ2-7; D is undetermined. CDR3 length: 15 residues. In germline, CDR1 is MGHRA, CDR2 YSYEKL. With 0 bases removed from V and 4 bases from J, the gap between germline ends came to 13 bases. The CDR3, as DNA: TGCGCCAGCAGCCAAGATCCGAATCAGATTTACGAGCAGTACTTC. Protein sequence: CASSQDPNQIYEQYF.

J is TRBJ2-4 and V is TRBV6-2 or TRBV6-3, with a weak D call TRBD2 (6 bases). CDR1 is MNHEY, CDR2 SVGEGT, per germline. V was trimmed by 0 bases and J by 2 bases, leaving 20 bases between them. This CDR3 is built from 19 residues. CDR3 sequence (DNA): TGTGCCAGCAGTTACTCGACGGAGTCCGCGGGGACTTCCAAAAACATTCAGTACTTC. Amino acid sequence: CASSYSTESAGTSKNIQYF.

This clonotype has a count of ten or more. The chain carries TRBV20-1 and TRBJ2-3, with TRBD1 matching over 9 bases. This CDR3 comprises 15 residues. CDR1 and CDR2 from the germline V gene are DFQATT and SNEGSKA (reference sequence). The V and J ends lost 6 bases and 0 bases, in that order; junction bases with no gene match: 7. The CDR3 loop reads CSAPRTGVSTDTQYF. The CDR3 DNA sequence: TGCAGTGCCCCCCGGACAGGGGTTAGCACAGATACGCAGTATTTT.

This clonotype was counted a few times. V and J are TRBV5-6 and TRBJ1-5; D may be TRBD1 (6 bases). The germline V and J ends were trimmed by 6 bases and 2 bases, with 12 bases remaining between them. The CDR3 contains 14 residues. Germline V gene sequence: CDR1 SGHDT, CDR2 YYEEEE. CDR3 sequence: CASTLGQRNQPQHF. CDR3 DNA sequence: TGTGCCAGCACCCTGGGACAACGCAATCAGCCCCAGCATTTT.

This clonotype occurred many times. J is TRBJ2-7 and V is TRBV3-1, with 14 bases matching TRBD2. The J segment lost 7 bases and the V segment lost 4 bases, leaving 9 bases of the junction unmatched. CDR1 is LGHDT and CDR2 is YNNKEL in the germline V gene (reference sequence). The CDR3 is made up of 16 amino acids. The CDR3 here is CASSRGLAGVEAEQYF. DNA of the CDR3: TGTGCCAGCAGCCGGGGACTAGCGGGAGTCGAGGCGGAGCAGTACTTC.

The sample holds one count of this clonotype. This chain connects TRBV19 to TRBJ1-2; D gene unclear. This CDR3 comprises 15 residues. V was clipped by 3 bases and J by 3 bases, with 14 bases between them. CDR1 is LNHDA, CDR2 SQIVND, per germline (reference sequence). The CDR3 coding sequence is TGTGCCAGTAGTATCTATACAGTGGCCGACTATGGCTACACCTTC. This encodes CASSIYTVADYGYTF.

This clonotype was found many times. The chain couples TRBV30 to TRBJ2-1; D uncertain. The CDR3 loop spans 16 amino acids. Trimming stripped 2 bases from V and 8 bases from J, with 22 bases between. Germline V lookup: CDR1 GTSNPN, CDR2 SVGIG (reference sequence). CDR3 sequence reads: CAWSLPLGRRLDEQFF. The CDR3 DNA is TGTGCCTGGAGTCTACCCCTAGGACGGCGGCTAGATGAGCAGTTCTTC.

This clonotype occurred a few times. The J gene is TRBJ1-5, the V gene TRBV6-4; 10 bases agree with TRBD1. Germline CDR1 is MRHNA and CDR2 is SNTAGT. The CDR3 is made up of 15 amino acids. The J segment lost 2 bases and the V segment lost 6 bases, leaving 4 bases of the junction unmatched. The CDR3 bases are TGTGCCAGCAGAACCGGGACAGGGGGCAATCAGCCCCAGCATTTT. Translating it yields CASRTGTGGNQPQHF.

This chain connects TRBV20-1 to TRBJ2-7, with D possibly matching TRBD1 (5 bases). Germline CDR1 and CDR2: DFQATT and SNEGSKA (reference sequence). This CDR3 comprises 13 residues. The ends were cut back, 2 bases at V and 1 base at J, with 9 bases in the middle. CDR3 loop: CSARTQESYEQYF. CDR3 DNA sequence: TGCAGTGCTAGAACACAGGAGTCCTACGAGCAGTACTTC.

This chain joins TRBV20-1 and TRBJ1-3; no definite D call. Germline V CDR1 and CDR2: DFQATT, SNEGSKA (reference sequence). V shed 3 bases and J shed 4 bases, with 4 bases lying between them. The length of the CDR3 is 11 residues. The CDR3 sequence is CSARQGNTIYF. CDR3 in DNA: TGCAGTGCTAGGCAGGGAAACACCATATATTTT.

In this sample, this clonotype turned up a few times. V usage is TRBV11-2 and J usage is TRBJ2-5; TRBD1 aligns across 7 bases. The CDR3 is 14 amino acids. J lost 4 bases, V lost 4 bases, and 6 bases had no gene match. The germline gives CDR1 SGHAT, CDR2 FQNNGV. CDR3 residues: CASSSLGTAETQYF. In nucleotides, the CDR3 is TGTGCCAGCAGCTCACTCGGGACAGCAGAGACCCAGTACTTC.

The rearrangement links TRBV30 to TRBJ1-1; 9 positions agree with TRBD1. The V gene's germline CDR1 is GTSNPN and CDR2 SVGIG (reference sequence). V lost 2 bases to trimming and J lost 1 base; unmatched junction nucleotides: 5. CDR3 length: 15 residues. The CDR3 region is CAWSNLGQGNTEAFF. CDR3 in DNA: TGTGCCTGGAGTAACTTGGGACAGGGGAACACTGAAGCTTTCTTT.